The TCR beta chain described here comes from a study of T cell responses to AZD1222 COVID-19 vaccine (dated by TCRdb to the early 2020s). Context from the whole study: AZD1222 recipients given second doses at about 4 weeks or at about 12 weeks were pooled, since spike-specific TCR depth and breadth were not found to differ between the two schedules. A total of about 230 trial participants underwent TCR sequencing, of whom 207 received two doses of AZD1222 and about 25 received two doses of the MenACWY control vaccine. Trial participants were enrolled by age into subgroups of 18-55, 56-69 and 70-plus years, and around 150, 29 and 61 TCR-sequenced participants, respectively, were included in these subgroups.

Study-wide findings and limitations: Nearly half of unique spike-specific TCRs reportedly recognized epitopes outside regions mutated in the B.1.351 and B.1.1.7 variants. Only a handful of AZD1222 recipients were SARS-CoV-2 seropositive at baseline, limiting conclusions about previously exposed vaccinees. Most participants were white British and females outnumbered males, and the authors suggested that clonal diversity may have been underestimated. Spike-specific TCR breadth and depth rose significantly after two AZD1222 doses compared with day 0 and with MenACWY recipients. The 56-69-year group was small, and its depth increase did not reach significance, likely because of low power. Because no samples from the day 14 peak response were available, repertoires could be characterized only after the peak T cell response. The vaccine-associated CD4 TCRs covered the entire spike protein, and the dominant responses fell in regions 160-218 and 743-854.

Worth noting for this clone: The antigen it recognizes is unknown. Base-call qualities are not available, and no considerably larger clone is one nucleotide away.

Explained via the paper, the time point label denotes: baseline before first vaccination. Vaccinee samples came from UK trials COV001 and COV002, including a single-blind randomized controlled phase 2/3 trial of AZD1222 (ChAdOx1 nCoV-19) in healthy adults. Trial participant PBMC samples were collected at day 0 and day 28 after the second dose for TCRbeta chain sequencing. The CDR3 regions of human TCRbeta chains were analyzed by immunosequencing. In the paper's pipeline: TCRs in the repertoires were matched against a reference library of SARS-CoV-2-specific TCRs that had been generated with the MIRA antigen-specificity platform. Breadth meant the fraction of unique TCRs that were SARS-CoV-2-associated, whereas depth meant the fraction of total T cells that were SARS-CoV-2-associated. Using the MIRA data, every spike-specific TCR was mapped to the spike region that the TCR reacted to and assigned to either a CD4 or a CD8 class. Log10-transformed breadth and depth values were compared by one-way ANOVA with Sidak's multiple comparisons tests. The source is immuneACCESS, and TCRdb retained only in-frame sequences with V and J called. Part of the clones is not carried over; for the studies checked, unresolved V genes explain less than half of this, and the remainder is unexplained. The V and J calls and clone size are taken from that table; D and trimming were inferred from the DNA. The sample includes a few hundred thousand clones, with roughly 93% observed a single time. 0.55% of the sample is held by the ten biggest clonotypes.

For CDR1 and CDR2, the germline V gene lists SNHLY and FYNNEI. Clipping removes 6 bases from V and 2 bases from J, with 10 as the unmatched junction base count. Its CDR3 holds 16 amino acids, cysteine through phenylalanine. Only CDR3 DNA is held: 48 bases, read in frame from base 1. This sequence was found in an adult in good health. This specimen was peripheral blood, taken on day 0 of AZD1222 vaccination. The rearrangement joined TRBV2 to TRBJ2-7; 10 bases in the junction line up with TRBD1. The nucleotide sequence is TGTGCCAGCAGCGCCCCCGGGACAGGGGTCCCCTACGAGCAGTACTTC. This codes for CASSAPGTGVPYEQYF.